The 30 T cell receptor beta chains given below trace back to one sample, sequenced in a study of T cell responses to AZD1222 COVID-19 vaccine. Data came from immunoSEQ multiplex PCR; TCRdb stores just in-frame clones and leaves some out. The sample includes approximately 100,000 clones, 85% to 90% of them seen just once. Sequencing was performed on peripheral blood, taken on day 0 of AZD1222 vaccination. Receptor source: an adult in good health.

The chain recombines TRBV29-1 with TRBJ1-2; 8 bases align to TRBD1. The junction had 9 bases not matched to a gene; V was cut back by 7 bases and J by 5 bases. The CDR3 extends over 13 amino acids. Germline CDR1 reads SQVTM; CDR2 reads ANQGSEA. In nucleotides, the CDR3 is TGCAGCGCCGAGACAGGGGAGGCGTATGGCTACACCTTC. It specifies CSAETGEAYGYTF.

This clone came up a few times. The chain employs TRBV2 and TRBJ1-5, with 10 bases that match TRBD1. This CDR3 has 12 residues. With V trimmed by 8 bases and J by 7 bases, 2 bases remained unmatched. Looked up from germline, CDR1 is SNHLY and CDR2 is FYNNEI. The CDR3 DNA reads TGTGCCAGCGGACAGGGGGTACAGCCCCAGCATTTT. Translation: CASGQGVQPQHF.

This clone was picked up a small number of times. The J gene is TRBJ2-5, the V gene TRBV10-2; D possibly corresponds to TRBD1 (5 bases). Per germline, CDR1 WSHSY and CDR2 SAAADI. Trimming cost V 2 bases and J 3 bases, with 13 bases left between them. The length of the CDR3 is 15 residues. CDR3 nucleotide sequence: TGCGCCAGCAGTGAGGGTTGGGGCTTAAAAGAGACCCAGTACTTC. It is translated as CASSEGWGLKETQYF.

This clone was observed a single time. The chain has TRBV5-8 and TRBJ1-5, with 9 bases aligning to TRBD1. J was trimmed by 0 bases and V by 2 bases; bases with no gene match: 3. The CDR3 covers 16 residues. In germline, CDR1 is SGHTS, CDR2 YDEGEE. The CDR3 here is CASSFNRGHSNQPQHF. CDR3 coding DNA: TGTGCCAGCAGCTTCAACAGGGGGCATAGCAATCAGCCCCAGCATTTT.

The chain recombines TRBV30 with TRBJ2-3; 7 bases line up with TRBD2. The CDR3 length is 16 residues. Germline CDR1 and CDR2: GTSNPN and SVGIG (reference sequence). With 5 bases clipped from V and 4 bases from J, the junction kept 15 bases outside the gene matches. CDR3 DNA: TGTGCCTGGGGGATGGAAGGGCAGGGAGGGCCAGATACGCAGTATTTT. Translating gives CAWGMEGQGGPDTQYF.

This sequence joins TRBV27 and TRBJ1-1, with D unresolved. CDR1 is MNHEY, CDR2 SMNVEV, per germline (reference sequence). Trimming took off 3 bases at V and 1 base at J, with 12 bases between the two ends. The CDR3 is 15 amino acids. CDR3 amino acids: CASSLFPGKNTEAFF. CDR3 bases: TGTGCCAGCAGTTTGTTCCCGGGAAAGAACACTGAAGCTTTCTTT.

This chain connects TRBV28 to TRBJ1-5; TRBD1 is a possible D gene (6 bases). The germline V and J ends were trimmed by 10 bases and 3 bases, with 16 bases remaining between them. The germline CDR1 and CDR2 sequences are MDHEN and SYDVKM. This CDR3 region has 14 residues. CDR3 sequence: CAINPGASNQPQHF. DNA for the CDR3: TGTGCCATCAATCCAGGGGCCTCCAATCAGCCCCAGCATTTT.

The V call is TRBV7-9, the J call TRBJ2-5; 8 bases align to TRBD1. Germline trimming cut 7 bases from V and 1 base from J; bases unmatched to any gene: 14. Germline V gene sequence: CDR1 SEHNR, CDR2 FQNEAQ (reference sequence). This CDR3 is 17 amino acids long. CDR3 nucleotide sequence: TGTGCCAGCACCCCTAAAGGACAGGGCTCCCTCCAAGAGACCCAGTACTTC. Translation gives CASTPKGQGSLQETQYF. The full variable domain, its missing parts supplied by reference TRBV7-9 and TRBJ2-5, is DTGVSQNPRHKITKRGQNVTFRCDPISEHNRLYWYRQTLGQGPEFLTYFQNEAQLEKSRLLSDRFSAERPKGSFSTLEIQRTEQGDSAMYLCASTPKGQGSLQETQYFGPGTRLLVL.

A single count supports this clone. The chain combines TRBV6-5 with TRBJ1-1; D remains unclear. CDR1 is MNHEY, CDR2 SVGAGI, per germline. V lost 7 bases to trimming and J lost 1 base, with 13 bases between them. This CDR3 has 14 residues. The CDR3 reads CASTATLENTEAFF. CDR3 bases: TGTGCCAGCACAGCGACCCTGGAGAACACTGAAGCTTTCTTT.

The V and J genes are TRBV9 and TRBJ2-2; D remains ambiguous. This CDR3 is built from 11 residues. From germline, CDR1 is SGDLS and CDR2 YYNGEE. V shed 5 bases and J shed 6 bases, with 5 bases lying between them. The CDR3 loop reads CASSRAGELFF. The CDR3 coding sequence is TGTGCCAGCAGTAGGGCCGGGGAGCTGTTTTTT.

The rearrangement uses TRBV9 and TRBJ1-3, with TRBD1 identical over 7 bases. The trim removed 0 bases at V and 11 bases at J, leaving 14 bases unmatched. CDR3 length: 16 amino acids. Germline V gene lookup returns CDR1 SGDLS and CDR2 YYNGEE. The CDR3 region has the DNA TGTGCCAGCAGCGTAGAAGCGGGACAGAACCTAGGGGCCATATATTTT. This sequence encodes CASSVEAGQNLGAIYF.

The rearrangement joins TRBV11-2 to TRBJ1-2; 7 bases are shared with TRBD1. V lost 5 bases and J lost 7; bases outside the gene matches: 10. This CDR3 has 14 amino acids. Germline CDR1 SGHAT, CDR2 FQNNGV. CDR3 coding DNA: TGTGCCAGCAGCGCCACCTCAGGGGGTGCTGGCTACACCTTC. It specifies CASSATSGGAGYTF.

The chain couples TRBV4-3 to TRBJ2-3; 9 positions match TRBD2. This CDR3 spans 17 amino acids. Looked up from germline, CDR1 is LGHNA and CDR2 is YSLEER. The trim removed 0 bases at V and 4 bases at J, leaving 8 bases unmatched. CDR3 in DNA: TGCGCCAGCAGCCAAGAATCGTTAGCGGGGGAAGCAGATACGCAGTATTTT. This encodes CASSQESLAGEADTQYF.

This chain links TRBV2 with TRBJ1-4; D unresolved. V lost 1 base, J lost 8 bases, and 2 bases lay in between. The germline CDR1 and CDR2 sequences are SNHLY and FYNNEI. The CDR3 sequence is 11 residues long. In DNA, the CDR3 is TGTGCCAGCAGTGAAGTAGAAAAACTGTTTTTT. It specifies CASSEVEKLFF.

This chain uses TRBV19 with TRBJ1-3; maybe TRBD1 (5 bases). CDR3 length: 15 residues. Germline V gene lookup returns CDR1 LNHDA and CDR2 SQIVND (reference sequence). Trimming stripped 8 bases from V and 4 bases from J, with 18 bases between. The CDR3, as DNA: TGTGCCAGTCAAGGGGCAGCTCTGGCGGGAAACACCATATATTTT. Amino acids: CASQGAALAGNTIYF. Supplemented by reference TRBV19 and TRBJ1-3, the full variable domain reads DGGITQSPKYLFRKEGQNVTLSCEQNLNHDAMYWYRQDPGQGLRLIYYSQIVNDFQKGDIAEGYSVSREKKESFPLTVTSAQKNPTAFYLCASQGAALAGNTIYFGEGSWLTVV.

The chain employs TRBV6-5 and TRBJ2-3; TRBD2 matches 10 bases. CDR3 length: 15 amino acids. Germline CDR1 is MNHEY and CDR2 is SVGAGI. Trimming cost V 2 bases and J 3 bases; bases outside gene matches: 2. The CDR3 sequence is CASSYRGLATDTQYF. CDR3 sequence (DNA): TGTGCCAGCAGTTACCGGGGACTAGCGACAGATACGCAGTATTTT.

The gene calls are TRBV21-1 and TRBJ2-4; TRBD2 reflects the table's D call only, with no check against the DNA. TRBV21-1 is a pseudogene segment. The CDR3 totals 16 residues. CDR3 in DNA: TGTGCCAGCACCCCTAGGGAGCCCCCAGCCAAAAACATTCAGTACTTC. The encoded protein is CASTPREPPAKNIQYF.

The sample holds one count of this clone. V and J are TRBV19 and TRBJ1-1; 9 positions match TRBD1. This CDR3 spans 14 amino acids. Germline values: CDR1 LNHDA, CDR2 SQIVND (reference sequence). Unmatched junction bases numbered 13, after V lost 6 bases and J lost 11 bases. The CDR3 DNA reads TGTGCCAGTAGGACACAGGGACAGGGATTGAGCGCTTTCTTT. This gives the protein CASRTQGQGLSAFF. The full variable domain, its missing parts supplied by reference TRBV19 and TRBJ1-1, is DGGITQSPKYLFRKEGQNVTLSCEQNLNHDAMYWYRQDPGQGLRLIYYSQIVNDFQKGDIAEGYSVSREKKESFPLTVTSAQKNPTAFYLCASRTQGQGLSAFFGQGTRLTVV.

The rearrangement links TRBV9 to TRBJ1-4; TRBD1 agrees at 10 bases. Trimming at V came to 4 bases and at J to 7 bases, leaving 13 bases not matched to a gene. Germline-derived CDR1 and CDR2 are SGDLS and YYNGEE. The CDR3 is made up of 17 amino acids. In DNA form, the CDR3 reads TGTGCCAGCAGCACACGGACAGGGGGAGGAGTAGGTGAAAAACTGTTTTTT. Its protein is CASSTRTGGGVGEKLFF.

The chain is built from TRBV6-5 and TRBJ2-7, with 7 bases matching TRBD2. Germline CDR1 is MNHEY and CDR2 is SVGAGI. The CDR3 loop spans 15 amino acids. The ends lost 0 bases at V and 3 bases at J; junction bases unmatched: 5. CDR3 sequence (DNA): TGTGCCAGCAGTTACTCTGCTAGCGGACACTACGAGCAGTACTTC. Translation gives CASSYSASGHYEQYF.

V gene TRBV10-3 combines with J gene TRBJ2-1; no clear D gene. Germline CDR1 and CDR2: ENHRY and SYGVKD. Trimming pared 8 bases from V and 8 bases from J, leaving 10 bases between. The CDR3 loop spans 11 amino acids. DNA for the CDR3: TGTGCCATCGGAGTTGGGGATGAGCAGTTCTTC. This gives the protein CAIGVGDEQFF.

The CDR3 loop reads CASSSYVRGGEQYF. CDR3 DNA sequence: TGTGCCAGCAGCTCCTATGTAAGGGGCGGCGAGCAGTACTTC. This chain links TRBV11-2 with TRBJ2-7; a possible D gene is TRBD1 (5 bases). V lost 4 bases and J lost 6, with 16 bases in between. Germline CDR1 and CDR2: SGHAT and FQNNGV. This CDR3 has 14 amino acids.

The chain uses TRBV4-1 and TRBJ1-2; D might be TRBD1 (5 bases). This CDR3 has 14 residues. The germline CDR1 and CDR2 sequences are MGHRA and YSYEKL. V dropped 4 bases and J dropped 8 bases, with 17 bases sitting between them. The CDR3 DNA is TGCGCCAGCAGCCCGGGAATAAGGGGTAGGGGCTACACCTTC. Protein sequence: CASSPGIRGRGYTF.

V gene TRBV6-2 or TRBV6-3 combines with J gene TRBJ2-7; TRBD2 aligns across 8 bases. Per germline, CDR1 MNHEY and CDR2 SVGEGT. The CDR3 is 13 residues long. Trimming at V came to 6 bases and at J to 3 bases, leaving 4 bases not matched to a gene. The CDR3 here is CASSGGEIYEQYF. CDR3 nucleotides: TGTGCCAGCAGCGGGGGGGAAATCTACGAGCAGTACTTC.

This chain uses TRBV5-1 with TRBJ2-5, with a weak D call TRBD2 (7 bases). Germline-derived CDR1 and CDR2 are SGHRS and YFSETQ. The V gene lost 3 bases and the J gene lost 4 bases, with 19 bases spanning the gap. The CDR3 is 16 amino acids. CDR3 region: CASSSAGAPGAETQYF. The CDR3 bases are TGCGCCAGCAGCTCCGCGGGGGCGCCTGGGGCAGAGACCCAGTACTTC.

V usage is TRBV6-5 and J usage is TRBJ1-3; 8 bases fit TRBD1. V lost 6 bases to trimming and J lost 2 bases; unmatched junction nucleotides: 3. CDR3 length equals 14 residues. Germline V lookup: CDR1 MNHEY, CDR2 SVGAGI. CDR3 sequence reads: CASSETGAGNTIYF. CDR3 DNA: TGTGCCAGCAGCGAGACAGGGGCTGGAAACACCATATATTTT.

V is TRBV19 and J is TRBJ2-1; the D is unclear. The CDR3 covers 14 residues. Germline lookup yields CDR1 LNHDA and CDR2 SQIVND (reference sequence). V lost 5 bases, J lost 1 base, and 9 bases lay in between. CDR3 sequence (DNA): TGTGCCAGTAGTTCTATGACATCCTACAATGAGCAGTTCTTC. Its translation: CASSSMTSYNEQFF.

The DNA for the CDR3 is TGTGCCAGCAGTATGAGTGGTAAGACCCAGTACTTC. Translation: CASSMSGKTQYF. This chain connects TRBV28 to TRBJ2-5, with D uncertain. In germline, CDR1 is MDHEN, CDR2 SYDVKM. Deletions cut 5 bases from V and 6 bases from J, with 10 bases between. The CDR3 covers 12 residues.

This clone came up once. The J gene is TRBJ2-3, the V gene TRBV2; the match to TRBD2 covers 11 bases. V shed 7 bases and J 2 bases; nucleotides not matched to a gene: 5. The CDR3 is 15 amino acids. Germline loops: CDR1 SNHLY, CDR2 FYNNEI. CDR3 amino acids: CASNRLAGITDTQYF. CDR3 DNA sequence: TGTGCCAGCAATCGACTAGCGGGGATCACAGATACGCAGTATTTT.

The chain links TRBV7-2 to TRBJ1-2, with 9 bases aligning to TRBD1. With 4 bases clipped from V and 8 bases from J, the junction kept 14 bases outside the gene matches. Germline CDR1 is SGHTA and CDR2 is FQGNSA. The CDR3 consists of 16 residues. CDR3: CASSYDSPGQGEGYTF. In nucleotides, the CDR3 is TGTGCCAGCAGCTACGATAGCCCGGGACAGGGTGAAGGCTACACCTTC.